This T cell receptor beta chain is from a study of blood T cell repertoires in COVID-19 (dated by TCRdb to about 2020). Turning to the overall study: Samples covering the acute and convalescent phases of COVID-19 were provided by collaborators in the United States, Italy and Spain. The material from the prospective study consisted of cDNA or gDNA derived from T cells, B-cell-depleted T cells, or PBMCs. The dataset comprised deeply sampled blood TCRbeta repertoires from subjects exposed to, actively infected with, or recovered from COVID-19. The repertoires were released in a freely available public database meant as a resource for research on the immune response to SARS-CoV-2. Samples were obtained from the ongoing ImmuneRACE study (first 160 participants) and from over a thousand subjects provided by 6 global collaborators. The sample metadata nearly always contained a de-identified subject ID, COVID-19 status, age in years and sex. Where HLA class I and class II types were available, the types were taken from metadata supplied by the sample provider, not from assay-based typing. Results and caveats for the whole study, not just this receptor: The quantity of clinical and demographic metadata differed by source and by participant and was supplied without curation.

The CDR1 and CDR2 encoded by the germline V gene are MNHEY and SVGAGI. The cysteine opens and the phenylalanine closes a CDR3 of 16 amino acids. This entry keeps only the CDR3 DNA: 48 bases, framed from base 1. V has 2 bases trimmed and J has 3 bases trimmed; junction bases matching no gene number 7. The collaborating institutions used their own protocols to collect whole blood in K2EDTA tubes. For TCRbeta analysis, collaborators shipped samples in one of three forms: frozen whole blood, isolated PBMCs, or DNA extracted from either of those sample types. TCRbeta CDR3 regions were amplified from genomic DNA by means of the immunoSEQ Assay, a bias-controlled multiplex PCR. As for the authors' bioinformatics: Nucleated cell counts per sample were estimated from amplification of reference gene primers within the assay. To quantify the absolute abundance of each unique TCRbeta CDR3 rearrangement, sequence reads were collapsed and filtered. For each sample, productive Simpson clonality was calculated as the square root of Simpson's diversity index over productive rearrangements. TCRdb limited this immuneACCESS table to in-frame rearrangements with V and J called. A share of clones is missing; checked studies link under half to unresolved V genes, and the rest is unexplained. Clone size and V and J calls were adopted from that table, with D and trimming inferred from the DNA. Within this sample are roughly 150,000 clones, with about 87% of them counted one time only. The ten largest clones represent about two fifths of the sample.

Comment on this clone: Its recognized antigen is unknown. Base-call qualities are not available, and no considerably larger clone is one nucleotide away.

Sequenced: peripheral blood. This TCR was sampled from a human donor in a cohort sampled during active COVID-19. In this chain, TRBV6-5 is recombined with TRBJ1-3, and 7 junctional nucleotides match TRBD1. At the DNA level, the sequence is TGTGCCAGCAGTTACACCTCGACAGGGAATGGAAACACCATATATTTT. This encodes CASSYTSTGNGNTIYF.